This T cell receptor (beta chain) derives from a study of identical twins. The CDR3 spans 12 residues. The junction had 0 bases not matched to a gene; V was cut back by 1 base and J by 8 bases. Germline CDR1 SEHNR, CDR2 FQNEAQ (reference sequence). TCRdb redid the calling of the 5' RACE reads with MiXCR, one entry per CDR3 protein. The sample consists of about 340,000 distinct CDR3 sequences, approximately 13% of them appearing once. Study-wide results and caveats: Models underpredicted monozygotic twin sharing of out-of-frame TCR alpha.

This clonotype showed up just once. The antigen is undetermined. This may come from a read error, since a much larger clone is one base off. The sample was also linked to a second study, of yellow fever vaccine responses in identical twins.

The specimen sequenced was CD8+ T cells sorted from blood. The chain couples TRBV7-9 to TRBJ1-1; 8 bases map to TRBD1. The source is a woman between 18 and 29 years old in good health. The CDR3 DNA reads as TGTGCCAGCAGCTTAGACAGGGGGGAAGCTTTCTTT. Its protein is CASSLDRGEAFF.